This entry features one T cell receptor (beta chain) sequence. The data belong to a study of blood T cell repertoires in COVID-19. Across the whole study: From T cells, B-cell-depleted T cells, or PBMCs came the material, which was cDNA or gDNA.

Per the original data handling: Using reference gene primer amplification, nucleated cell counts were estimated. Profiling relied on immunoSEQ multiplex PCR, and the TCRdb table lists in-frame clones only, not all of them. Clone size and V and J calls were adopted from that table, with D and trimming inferred from the DNA. This table has some 110,000 clones, about 70% appearing once. Germline V gene data show CDR1 as SNHLY and CDR2 as FYNNEI. The length of the CDR3 is 15 residues. V shed 8 bases and J 5 bases; nucleotides not matched to a gene: 7. Sequenced: peripheral blood. The chain uses TRBV2 and TRBJ1-4, with TRBD1 identical over 11 bases. This receptor was taken from a man at least 80 years old with COVID-19, enrolled during active disease. CDR3 nucleotides: TGTGCCAGCGGGAGGGACAGGGGGTCGAATGAAAAACTGTTTTTT. Amino acid sequence: CASGRDRGSNEKLFF.